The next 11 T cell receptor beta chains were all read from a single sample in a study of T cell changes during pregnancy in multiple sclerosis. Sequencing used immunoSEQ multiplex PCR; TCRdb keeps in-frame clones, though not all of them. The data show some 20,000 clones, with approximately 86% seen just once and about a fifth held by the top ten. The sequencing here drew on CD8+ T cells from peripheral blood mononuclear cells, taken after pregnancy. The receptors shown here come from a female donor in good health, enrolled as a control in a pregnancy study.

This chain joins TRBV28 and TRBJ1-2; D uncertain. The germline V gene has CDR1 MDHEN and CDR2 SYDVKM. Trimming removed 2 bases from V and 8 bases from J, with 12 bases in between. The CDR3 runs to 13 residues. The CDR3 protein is CASSLERGYGYTF. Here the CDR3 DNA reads TGTGCCAGCAGTTTAGAGCGAGGGTACGGCTACACCTTC.

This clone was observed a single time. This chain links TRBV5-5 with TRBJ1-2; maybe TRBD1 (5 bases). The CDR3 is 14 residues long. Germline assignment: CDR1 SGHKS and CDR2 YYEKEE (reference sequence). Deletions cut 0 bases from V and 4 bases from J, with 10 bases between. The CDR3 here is CASSLGGAGYGYTF. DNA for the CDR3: TGTGCCAGCAGCTTGGGCGGGGCCGGCTATGGCTACACCTTC.

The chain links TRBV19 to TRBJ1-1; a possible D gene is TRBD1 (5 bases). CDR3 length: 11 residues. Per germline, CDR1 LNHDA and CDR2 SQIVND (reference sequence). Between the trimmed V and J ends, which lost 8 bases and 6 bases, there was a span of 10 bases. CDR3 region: CASGVGPEAFF. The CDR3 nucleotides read TGTGCCAGTGGGGTGGGGCCTGAAGCTTTCTTT.

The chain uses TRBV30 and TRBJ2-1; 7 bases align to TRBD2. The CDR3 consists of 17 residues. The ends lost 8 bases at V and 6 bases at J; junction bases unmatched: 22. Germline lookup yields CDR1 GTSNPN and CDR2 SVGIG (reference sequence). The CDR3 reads CAGSGVRRTSPTNEQFF. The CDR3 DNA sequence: TGTGCCGGAAGTGGGGTCCGGAGGACTAGTCCCACCAATGAGCAGTTCTTC.

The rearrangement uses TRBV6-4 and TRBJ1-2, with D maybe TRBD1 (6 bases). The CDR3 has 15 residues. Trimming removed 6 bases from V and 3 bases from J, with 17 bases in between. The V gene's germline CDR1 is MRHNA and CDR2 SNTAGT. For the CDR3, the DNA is TGTGCCAGCAGCCCAGGACAGCCCCGGTACTATGGCTACACCTTC. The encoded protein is CASSPGQPRYYGYTF.

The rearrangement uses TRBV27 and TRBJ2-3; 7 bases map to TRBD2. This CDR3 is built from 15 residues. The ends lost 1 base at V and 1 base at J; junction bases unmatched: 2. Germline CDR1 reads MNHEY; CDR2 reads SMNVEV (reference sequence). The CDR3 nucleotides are TGTGCCAGCAGTTTATGGGCGGGGGGCACAGATACGCAGTATTTT. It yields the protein CASSLWAGGTDTQYF.

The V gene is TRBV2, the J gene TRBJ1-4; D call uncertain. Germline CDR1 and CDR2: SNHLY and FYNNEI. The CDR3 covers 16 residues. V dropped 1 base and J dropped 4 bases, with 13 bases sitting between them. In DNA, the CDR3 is TGTGCCAGCAGTGAAGGCCTAGAGACGGGTAATGAAAAACTGTTTTTT. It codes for CASSEGLETGNEKLFF.

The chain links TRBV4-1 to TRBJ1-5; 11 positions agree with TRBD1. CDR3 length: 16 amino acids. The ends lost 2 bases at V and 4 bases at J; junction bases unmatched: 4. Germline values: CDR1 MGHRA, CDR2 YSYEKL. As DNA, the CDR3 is TGCGCCAGCAGCCAATCGGACAGGGGGCTGAATCAGCCCCAGCATTTT. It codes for CASSQSDRGLNQPQHF.

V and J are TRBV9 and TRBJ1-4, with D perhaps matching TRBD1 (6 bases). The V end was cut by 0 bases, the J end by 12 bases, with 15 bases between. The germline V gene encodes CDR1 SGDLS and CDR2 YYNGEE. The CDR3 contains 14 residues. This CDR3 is CASSVGGGPKELFF. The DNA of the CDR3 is TGTGCCAGCAGCGTAGGGGGGGGGCCGAAGGAACTGTTTTTT.

CDR3 sequence (DNA): TGCGCCAGCAGCCAAGATCCGGGACAGGTAGATTACGAGCAGTACTTC. Protein: CASSQDPGQVDYEQYF. The V call is TRBV4-3, the J call TRBJ2-7; 8 bases are a match to TRBD1. The CDR3 extends over 16 amino acids. Germline values: CDR1 LGHNA, CDR2 YSLEER. J gave up 4 bases and V 0 bases, and 8 bases lay outside the gene matches.

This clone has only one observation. CDR3 in DNA: TGTGCCAGCAGCCCCGGGACAGGGACCATGCAGGGCTACACCTTC. It translates to CASSPGTGTMQGYTF. The J gene is TRBJ1-2, the V gene TRBV27; TRBD1 matches at 9 bases. Germline lookup yields CDR1 MNHEY and CDR2 SMNVEV (reference sequence). J lost 8 bases, V lost 6 bases, and 13 bases had no gene match. CDR3 length equals 15 residues.